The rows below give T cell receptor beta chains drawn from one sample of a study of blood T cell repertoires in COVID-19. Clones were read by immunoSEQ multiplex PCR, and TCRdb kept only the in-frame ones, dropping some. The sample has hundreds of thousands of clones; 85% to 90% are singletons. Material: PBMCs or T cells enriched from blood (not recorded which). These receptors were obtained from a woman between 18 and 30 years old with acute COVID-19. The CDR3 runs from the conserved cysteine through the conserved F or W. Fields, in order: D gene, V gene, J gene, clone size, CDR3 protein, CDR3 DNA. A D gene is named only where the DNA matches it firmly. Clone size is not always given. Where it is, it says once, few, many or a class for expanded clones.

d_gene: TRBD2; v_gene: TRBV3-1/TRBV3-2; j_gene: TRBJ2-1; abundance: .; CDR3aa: CASSQREASGRVCSYNEQFF; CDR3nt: TGTGCCAGCAGCCAGAGAGAGGCTAGCGGGAGAGTTTGCTCCTACAATGAGCAGTTCTTC
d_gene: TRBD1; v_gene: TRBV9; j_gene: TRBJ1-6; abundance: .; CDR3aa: CASGVDPQGANSPLHF; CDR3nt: TGTGCCAGCGGCGTAGACCCACAGGGGGCTAATTCACCCCTCCACTTT
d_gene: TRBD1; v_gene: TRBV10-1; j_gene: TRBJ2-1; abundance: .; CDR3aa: CASRQGAGNEQFF; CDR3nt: TGCGCCAGCCGACAGGGGGCGGGCAATGAGCAGTTCTTC
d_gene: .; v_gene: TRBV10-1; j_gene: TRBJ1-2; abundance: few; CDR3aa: CASSPTISQGIFGYTF; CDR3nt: TGCGCCAGCAGTCCGACGATCTCACAGGGTATCTTTGGCTACACCTTC
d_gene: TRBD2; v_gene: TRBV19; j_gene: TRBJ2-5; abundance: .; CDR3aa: CASSIYFGGTQETQYF; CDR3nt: TGTGCCAGTAGTATTTATTTCGGGGGGACCCAAGAGACCCAGTACTTC
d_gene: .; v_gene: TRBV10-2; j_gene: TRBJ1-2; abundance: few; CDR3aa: CASSESSGYGYTF; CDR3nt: TGCGCCAGCAGTGAGTCGAGCGGCTATGGCTACACCTTC
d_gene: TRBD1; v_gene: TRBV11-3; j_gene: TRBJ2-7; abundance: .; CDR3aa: CASSLGSTGGYEQYF; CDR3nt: TGTGCCAGCAGCTTAGGCTCGACAGGGGGCTACGAGCAGTACTTC
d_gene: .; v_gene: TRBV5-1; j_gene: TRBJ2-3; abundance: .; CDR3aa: CASKQGTSTDTQYF; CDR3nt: TGCGCCAGCAAGCAGGGCACGAGCACAGATACGCAGTATTTT
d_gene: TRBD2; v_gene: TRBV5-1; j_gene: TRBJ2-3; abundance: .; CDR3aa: CASSHGRGGTGTDTQYF; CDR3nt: TGCGCCAGCAGTCACGGGAGGGGCGGGACGGGCACAGATACGCAGTATTTT
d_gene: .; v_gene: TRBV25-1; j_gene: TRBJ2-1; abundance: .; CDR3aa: CASSEWESGKAFF; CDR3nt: TGTGCCAGCAGTGAATGGGAATCAGGGAAGGCCTTCTTC
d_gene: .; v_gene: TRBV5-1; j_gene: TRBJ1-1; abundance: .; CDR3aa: CASSFQQGLNTEAFF; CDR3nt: TGCGCCAGCAGCTTTCAACAGGGTTTGAACACTGAAGCTTTCTTT
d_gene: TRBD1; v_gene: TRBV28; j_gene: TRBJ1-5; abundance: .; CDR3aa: CASSFPGTEQPQHF; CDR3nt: TGTGCCAGCAGTTTCCCCGGGACAGAGCAGCCCCAGCATTTT
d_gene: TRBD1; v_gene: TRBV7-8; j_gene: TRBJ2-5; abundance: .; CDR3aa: CASRPWDRTRIQETQYF; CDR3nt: TGTGCCAGTAGACCTTGGGACAGAACACGCATACAAGAGACCCAGTACTTC
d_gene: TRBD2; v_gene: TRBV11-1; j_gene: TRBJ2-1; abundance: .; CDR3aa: CASSPGTSGSNNEQFF; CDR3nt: TGTGCCAGCAGTCCCGGGACTAGCGGGAGTAACAATGAGCAGTTCTTC
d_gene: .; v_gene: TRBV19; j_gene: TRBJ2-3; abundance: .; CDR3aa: CASSMFPGALTDTQYF; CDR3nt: TGTGCCAGTAGTATGTTCCCAGGGGCGCTCACAGATACGCAGTATTTT
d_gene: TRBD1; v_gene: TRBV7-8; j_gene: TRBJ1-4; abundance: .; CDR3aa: CASSSDRGLNEKLFF; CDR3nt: TGTGCCAGCAGCTCAGACAGGGGCCTTAATGAAAAACTGTTTTTT
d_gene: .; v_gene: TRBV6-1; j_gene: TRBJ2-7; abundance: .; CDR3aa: CASSEERTGEVTWGEQYF; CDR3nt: TGTGCCAGCAGTGAAGAGAGGACGGGAGAAGTTACATGGGGCGAGCAGTACTTC
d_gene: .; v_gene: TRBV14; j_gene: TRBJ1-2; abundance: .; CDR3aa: CASSLRGNYGYTF; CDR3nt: TGTGCCAGCAGCTTGAGAGGGAACTATGGCTACACCTTC
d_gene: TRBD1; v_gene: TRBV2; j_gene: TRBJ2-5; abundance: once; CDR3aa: CASSEFRTGSKETQYF; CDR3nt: TGTGCCAGCAGTGAGTTCCGGACAGGCTCCAAAGAGACCCAGTACTTC
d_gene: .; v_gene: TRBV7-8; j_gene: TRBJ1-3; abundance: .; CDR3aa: CASSLLYRNQDYSGNTIYF; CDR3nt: TGTGCCAGCAGCTTACTTTATAGGAATCAGGATTACTCTGGAAACACCATATATTTT
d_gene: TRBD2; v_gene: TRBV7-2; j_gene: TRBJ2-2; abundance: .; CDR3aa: CASRFASGANTGELFF; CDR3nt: TGTGCCAGCAGGTTCGCTAGCGGGGCGAACACCGGGGAGCTGTTTTTT
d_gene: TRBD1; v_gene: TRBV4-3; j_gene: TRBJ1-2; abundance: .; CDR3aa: CASSQDETGDLYGYTF; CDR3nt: TGCGCCAGCAGCCAAGATGAAACAGGGGATCTGTATGGCTACACCTTC
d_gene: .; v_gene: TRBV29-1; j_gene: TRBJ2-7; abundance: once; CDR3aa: CSVDPGNEQYF; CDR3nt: TGCAGCGTTGACCCGGGGAACGAGCAGTACTTC
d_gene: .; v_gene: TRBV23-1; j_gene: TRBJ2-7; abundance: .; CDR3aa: CASSPSPSRGYEQYF; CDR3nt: TGCGCCAGCAGTCCATCACCGTCCCGGGGCTACGAGCAGTACTTC
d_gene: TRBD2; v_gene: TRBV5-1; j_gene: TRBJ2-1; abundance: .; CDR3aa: CASSLEGSGDYNEQFF; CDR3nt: TGCGCCAGCAGCTTGGAAGGTAGCGGGGACTACAATGAGCAGTTCTTC
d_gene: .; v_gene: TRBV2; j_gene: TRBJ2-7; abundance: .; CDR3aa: CASIRSQLILYEQYF; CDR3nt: TGTGCCAGCATCCGTAGCCAACTGATCCTCTACGAGCAGTACTTC
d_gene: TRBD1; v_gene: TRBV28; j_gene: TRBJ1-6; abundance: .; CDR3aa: CASSLWATGRLNSPLHF; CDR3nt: TGTGCCAGCAGTTTATGGGCGACAGGGCGCCTTAATTCACCCCTCCACTTT
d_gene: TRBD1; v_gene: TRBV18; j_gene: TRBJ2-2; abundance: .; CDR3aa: CASSPTGPNTGELFF; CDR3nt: TGTGCCAGCTCACCGACAGGGCCGAACACCGGGGAGCTGTTTTTT
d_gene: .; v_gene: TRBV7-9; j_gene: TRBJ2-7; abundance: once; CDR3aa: CASSTTQGLMYEQYF; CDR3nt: TGTGCCAGCAGCACAACCCAGGGTTTGATGTACGAGCAGTACTTC
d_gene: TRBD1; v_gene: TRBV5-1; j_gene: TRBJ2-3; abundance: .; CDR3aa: CASSGVQGRTDTQYF; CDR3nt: TGCGCCAGCAGCGGAGTACAGGGGCGCACAGATACGCAGTATTTT
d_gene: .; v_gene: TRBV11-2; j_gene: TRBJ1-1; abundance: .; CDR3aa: CASGSLENTEAFF; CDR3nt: TGTGCCAGCGGATCACTAGAGAACACTGAAGCTTTCTTT
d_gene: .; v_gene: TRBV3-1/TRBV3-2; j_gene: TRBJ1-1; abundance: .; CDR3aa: CASSWGQNTEAFF; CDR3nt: TGTGCCAGCAGCTGGGGCCAGAACACTGAAGCTTTCTTT
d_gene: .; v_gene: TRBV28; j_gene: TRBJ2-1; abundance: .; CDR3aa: CASNRVSAYNEQFF; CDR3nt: TGTGCCAGCAACAGGGTATCGGCTTACAATGAGCAGTTCTTC
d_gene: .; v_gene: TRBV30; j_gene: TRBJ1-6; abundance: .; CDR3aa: CAWSVNSDSPLHF; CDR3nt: TGTGCCTGGAGTGTAAATAGCGATTCACCCCTCCACTTT
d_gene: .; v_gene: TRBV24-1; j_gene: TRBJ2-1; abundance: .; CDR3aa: CATSDFGRDASYNEQFF; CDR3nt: TGTGCCACCAGTGATTTCGGGCGGGACGCTTCCTACAATGAGCAGTTCTTC
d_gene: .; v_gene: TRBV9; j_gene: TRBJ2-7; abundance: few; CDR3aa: CASSVSGTAKEQYF; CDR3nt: TGTGCCAGCAGCGTTTCGGGAACGGCTAAAGAGCAGTACTTC
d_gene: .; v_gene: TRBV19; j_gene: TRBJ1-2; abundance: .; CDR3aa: CASSRSLSEGNYGYTF; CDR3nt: TGTGCCAGTAGTAGGTCCCTATCAGAGGGAAACTATGGCTACACCTTC
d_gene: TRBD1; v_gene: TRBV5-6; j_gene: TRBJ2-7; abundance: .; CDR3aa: CASSLGQGGSYEQYF; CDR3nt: TGTGCCAGCAGCCTGGGACAGGGGGGATCCTACGAGCAGTACTTC
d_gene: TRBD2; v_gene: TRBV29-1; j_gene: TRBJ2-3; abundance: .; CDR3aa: CSVKRLAGEDTQYF; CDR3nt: TGCAGCGTCAAGAGACTAGCGGGAGAAGATACGCAGTATTTT
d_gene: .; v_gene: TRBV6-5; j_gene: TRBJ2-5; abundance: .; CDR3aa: CASRGSGRQETQYF; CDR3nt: TGTGCCAGCAGGGGTTCAGGGAGGCAAGAGACCCAGTACTTC
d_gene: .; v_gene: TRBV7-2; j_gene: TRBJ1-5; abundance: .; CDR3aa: CASSYSGRVEQPQHF; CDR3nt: TGTGCCAGCAGCTACTCAGGGAGGGTTGAGCAGCCCCAGCATTTT
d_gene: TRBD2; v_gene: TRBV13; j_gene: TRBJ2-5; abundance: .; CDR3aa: CASSLWEGLKTQYF; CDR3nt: TGTGCCAGCAGCTTATGGGAGGGGCTCAAGACCCAGTACTTC
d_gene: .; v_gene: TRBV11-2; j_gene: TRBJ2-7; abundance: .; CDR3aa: CASSPRAWEAYEQYF; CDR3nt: TGTGCCAGCAGCCCCAGGGCTTGGGAGGCCTACGAGCAGTACTTC
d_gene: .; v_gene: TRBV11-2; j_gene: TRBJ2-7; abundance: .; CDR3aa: CASSSVSYEQYF; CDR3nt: TGTGCCAGCAGCTCGGTGAGCTACGAGCAGTACTTC
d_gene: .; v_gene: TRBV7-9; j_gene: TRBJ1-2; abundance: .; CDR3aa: CASSHTYDYTF; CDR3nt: TGTGCCAGCAGCCATACATATGACTACACCTTC
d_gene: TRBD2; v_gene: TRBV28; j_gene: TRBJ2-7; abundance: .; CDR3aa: CASLVRGAGEQYF; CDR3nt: TGTGCCAGTCTCGTGCGGGGGGCAGGCGAGCAGTACTTC
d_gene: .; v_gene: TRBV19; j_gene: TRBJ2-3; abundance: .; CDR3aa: CASSIFRVGTDTQYF; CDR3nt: TGTGCCAGTAGTATCTTCAGGGTCGGCACAGATACGCAGTATTTT
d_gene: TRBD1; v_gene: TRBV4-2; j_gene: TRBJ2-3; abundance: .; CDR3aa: CASSQGDREADTQYF; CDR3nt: TGTGCCAGCAGCCAAGGGGACAGGGAGGCAGATACGCAGTATTTT